The 17 T cell receptor beta chains in this list originate from one sample, sequenced in a study of prognosis after radiotherapy for stage I lung cancer (dated by TCRdb to about 2021). Sequencing used an Illumina HiSeq 3000. Two rounds of multiplex PCR were performed to amplify the TCR beta CDR3 region from genomic DNA. The first PCR round used primers specific to each TRBV and TRBJ gene, and the primer sequences were filed in Chinese patent CN105087789A. TCRdb trimmed the raw reads at Q25, called clones with MiXCR and kept productive beta chains. CDR3 protein duplicates are merged, each entry listing the most common genes and DNA. The sample table shows 20,000 or so distinct CDR3 sequences, and around 46% are seen once. Of the sample, 30% to 35% is held by the ten largest clones. Source: PBMCs, taken before or after stereotactic body radiation therapy (not recorded which). The receptors here all came from a donor aged 50 or older with non-small cell lung cancer.

As for this clonotype: A far larger clone is one base from this, pointing to a likely read error. The V and J genes are TRBV6-1 and TRBJ2-1, with 7 nucleotides matching TRBD2. CDR1 is MNHNS, CDR2 SASEGT, per germline. The CDR3 length is 14 residues. The CDR3, as DNA: TGTGCCAGCTTGACTAGCTGGGGTTACAATGAGCAATTCTTC. Protein: CASLTSWGYNEQFF.

There are a few counts of this clonotype. This sequence may be a read error, since a much larger clone differs from it by one base. This chain links TRBV20-1 with TRBJ2-5, with unresolved D. The ends were cut back, 3 bases at V and 5 bases at J, with 13 bases in the middle. CDR1 and CDR2 (germline): DFQATT, SNEGSKA (reference sequence). This CDR3 contains 13 residues. CDR3 protein: CSASDVALETQYF. In DNA form, the CDR3 reads TGCAGTGCTAGCGATGTGGCATTGGAGACCCAGTACTTC.

This clonotype was recorded once. This chain links TRBV27 with TRBJ2-1, with 7 bases aligning to TRBD1. In germline, CDR1 is MNHEY, CDR2 SMNVEV (reference sequence). The CDR3 is 18 residues long. With 7 bases clipped from V and 3 bases from J, the junction kept 18 bases outside the gene matches. DNA of the CDR3: TGTGCCAGCATACAAACCCATCTAGGGGGCAGAAACTACAATGAGCAGTTCTTC. Amino acids: CASIQTHLGGRNYNEQFF.

This clonotype has at least ten counts. The rearrangement joins TRBV7-6 to TRBJ2-1; 13 bases map to TRBD2. The germline V gene has CDR1 SGHVS and CDR2 FNYEAQ. The CDR3 has 16 amino acids. The V segment lost 5 bases and the J segment 4 bases; nucleotides outside the gene matches: 5. CDR3 amino acids: CASSPGLAGVYNEQFF. The CDR3 coding sequence is TGTGCCAGCAGCCCCGGACTAGCGGGAGTTTACAATGAGCAGTTCTTC. Full variable domain (remainder filled in from reference TRBV7-6 and TRBJ2-1): GAGVSQSPRYKVTKRGQDVALRCDPISGHVSLYWYRQALGQGPEFLTYFNYEAQQDKSGLPNDRFSAERPEGSISTLTIQRTEQRDSAMYRCASSPGLAGVYNEQFFGPGTRLTVL.

This clonotype was observed at least ten times. The chain is built from TRBV7-2 and TRBJ2-7, with 8 bases aligning to TRBD1. The CDR3 has 16 residues. V lost 2 bases and J lost 7; bases outside the gene matches: 13. In germline, CDR1 is SGHTA, CDR2 FQGNSA. The CDR3 spells CASSLSGQGASGEQYF. CDR3 nucleotide sequence: TGTGCCAGCAGCTTATCCGGACAGGGAGCATCGGGTGAGCAGTACTTC.

This clonotype is a singleton in its sample. An end of the junction does not agree with germline; a read error may underlie this. This chain joins TRBV7-2 and TRBJ2-1, with 14 bases matching TRBD2. Germline CDR1 and CDR2: SGHTA and FQGNSA. This CDR3 has 17 residues. Here the CDR3 DNA reads TGTGCCGGCAGCTTAGCGACTAGCGGGAGGGGTTTCAATGAGCAGTTCTTC. This encodes CAGSLATSGRGFNEQFF.

Ten or more counts support this clonotype. This chain joins TRBV28 and TRBJ1-6, with 7 bases fitting TRBD1. Germline V gene lookup returns CDR1 MDHEN and CDR2 SYDVKM. This CDR3 is 15 amino acids long. Losses at the gene ends were 6 bases for V and 5 bases for J; bases not matched to a gene: 7. Here the CDR3 DNA reads TGTGCCAGCAGAGCCGGGACAGATAATAATTCACCCCTCCACTTT. Translation gives CASRAGTDNNSPLHF.

The table lists this clonotype with many counts. V and J are TRBV5-6 and TRBJ2-3, with TRBD2 as a possible D gene (6 bases). Germline V gene data show CDR1 as SGHDT and CDR2 as YYEEEE. This CDR3 contains 15 residues. The V and J ends lost 0 bases and 0 bases respectively, with 8 bases between them. Written as DNA, the CDR3 is TGTGCCAGCAGCTTGGCCGGGACTAGCACAGATACGCAGTATTTT. Residues: CASSLAGTSTDTQYF.

This clonotype was found many times. V and J are TRBV19 and TRBJ1-2; D uncertain. The CDR3 spans 15 residues. Looked up from germline, CDR1 is LNHDA and CDR2 is SQIVND (reference sequence). V was pared by 4 bases and J by 0 bases, with 12 bases between. CDR3 bases: TGTGCCAGTAGTAGCTGGCGGGAAACTAACTATGGCTACACCTTC. Protein sequence: CASSSWRETNYGYTF. The full variable domain, its missing parts supplied by reference TRBV19 and TRBJ1-2, is DGGITQSPKYLFRKEGQNVTLSCEQNLNHDAMYWYRQDPGQGLRLIYYSQIVNDFQKGDIAEGYSVSREKKESFPLTVTSAQKNPTAFYLCASSSWRETNYGYTFGSGTRLTVV.

Only one count was recorded for this clonotype. Since a far larger clone is one base different, this is likely a read error. This chain joins TRBV7-8 and TRBJ2-3, with D perhaps TRBD1 (6 bases). Germline values: CDR1 SGHVS, CDR2 FQNEAQ. CDR3 size: 14 residues. The DNA of the CDR3 is TGTGCCAGCAGATGGGACACTTTCACAGATAGGCAGTATTTT. It specifies CASRWDTFTDRQYF.

This clonotype was found many times. This rearrangement joins TRBV7-3 to TRBJ2-1; no clear D. Germline V gene sequence: CDR1 SGHTA, CDR2 FQGTGA. The CDR3 spans 12 residues. Trimming shortened V by 3 bases and J by 8 bases, and 8 bases separated the two germline ends. CDR3 region: CASSFVAHEQFF. The CDR3 DNA is TGTGCCAGCAGCTTCGTAGCCCATGAGCAGTTCTTC.

The chain has TRBV12-3 or TRBV12-4 and TRBJ1-5; D perhaps matches TRBD1 (6 bases). The V end lost 3 bases, the J end lost 6 bases, and 9 bases lay between the germline ends. The CDR3 extends over 13 amino acids. This CDR3 reads CASSFRGGQPQHF. CDR3 in DNA: TGTGCCAGCAGTTTCCGAGGGGGTCAGCCCCAGCATTTT.

This clonotype was counted many times. The J gene is TRBJ1-3, the V gene TRBV5-1; a weak D match, TRBD1 (6 bases). The CDR3 runs to 19 residues. V dropped 4 bases and J dropped 0 bases, with 23 bases sitting between them. Per the germline V gene, CDR1 is SGHRS and CDR2 is YFSETQ. The CDR3 region has the DNA TGCGCCAGCAGCGCCCCCGGGTCAGGACAGCCCGTCTCTGGAAACACCATATATTTT. Its translation is CASSAPGSGQPVSGNTIYF. Drawing the rest from reference TRBV5-1 and TRBJ1-3, the complete variable domain is KAGVTQTPRYLIKTRGQQVTLSCSPISGHRSVSWYQQTPGQGLQFLFEYFSETQRNKGNFPGRFSGRQFSNSRSEMNVSTLELGDSALYLCASSAPGSGQPVSGNTIYFGEGSWLTVV.

This clonotype was seen repeatedly, ten times or more. The chain has TRBV19 and TRBJ2-5, with D possibly matching TRBD2 (5 bases). Between the trimmed V and J ends, which lost 4 bases and 6 bases, there was a span of 15 bases. Per germline, CDR1 LNHDA and CDR2 SQIVND (reference sequence). This CDR3 comprises 14 residues. The DNA of the CDR3 is TGTGCCAGTAGTAATCCGGGGAGCGGCAAGACCCAGTACTTC. This gives the protein CASSNPGSGKTQYF.

This clonotype was seen ten or more times. This CDR3 is CASSLGEVEAFF. CDR3 in DNA: TGTGCCAGCAGCTTAGGGGAGGTGGAAGCTTTCTTT. The genes are TRBV7-9 and TRBJ1-1; D not certain. Germline V gene sequence: CDR1 SEHNR, CDR2 FQNEAQ (reference sequence). CDR3 length: 12 residues. V was cut by 1 base and J by 8 bases, with 8 bases left in between.

This clonotype has just one count. This clone may be a read error of a much larger clone one base away. The chain joins TRBV9 to TRBJ1-5; no clear D. Per germline, CDR1 SGDLS and CDR2 YYNGEE. The CDR3 is made up of 15 amino acids. V gave up 0 bases and J gave up 6 bases, with 13 bases separating them. CDR3 residues: CASSVGHGEGQPQHF. CDR3 sequence (DNA): TGTGCCAGCAGCGTAGGTCATGGGGAGGGTCAGCCCCAGCATTTT.

This clonotype came up once. At one of its ends the junction is not consistent with the germline gene, which may arise from a read error. The CDR3 DNA sequence: TGTGCCAGCAGCTCCACAGGGATGAGGTACGACCAGTACTTC. It specifies CASSSTGMRYDQYF. The rearrangement uses TRBV11-2 and TRBJ2-7; TRBD1 might be the D (6 bases). Germline CDR1 and CDR2: SGHAT and FQNNGV. This CDR3 spans 14 amino acids.